A single sample gave rise to the 28 T cell receptor beta chains below, sequenced in a study of T cell responses to AZD1222 COVID-19 vaccine. Some clones are missing from TCRdb's copy, which holds only in-frame ones; the method was immunoSEQ multiplex PCR. The sample includes about 120,000 clones, approximately 89% seen only once; the top ten take 4.5%. The specimen was peripheral blood, collected on day 0 of AZD1222 vaccination. The receptors derive from an adult in good health.

The V and J genes are TRBV7-3 and TRBJ1-2; 11 bases match TRBD1. V lost 5 bases to trimming and J lost 6 bases; unmatched junction nucleotides: 8. The CDR3 sequence is 15 residues long. CDR1 and CDR2 (germline): SGHTA, FQGTGA. CDR3 loop: CASSPGQGAIDGYTF. For the CDR3, the DNA is TGTGCCAGCAGCCCCGGACAGGGGGCGATCGATGGCTACACCTTC.

This sequence joins TRBV6-5 and TRBJ2-3; a possible D gene is TRBD2 (5 bases). The CDR3 is 16 amino acids. V shed 0 bases and J shed 5 bases, with 15 bases lying between them. Germline loops: CDR1 MNHEY, CDR2 SVGAGI. CDR3 loop: CASSYSTNPGKDTQYF. As DNA, the CDR3 is TGTGCCAGCAGTTACTCGACCAATCCGGGGAAAGATACGCAGTATTTT.

The rearrangement links TRBV5-1 to TRBJ2-7; no clear D. Trimming stripped 2 bases from V and 6 bases from J, with 15 bases between. Germline V gene lookup returns CDR1 SGHRS and CDR2 YFSETQ. The CDR3 is 14 residues long. The CDR3 DNA follows: TGCGCCAGCAGCTTTACCGCCGGAGCTGTCGAGCAGTACTTC. It specifies CASSFTAGAVEQYF.

This clone has a handful of counts. The rearrangement joins TRBV15 to TRBJ1-5; D gene uncertain. V lost 1 base and J lost 9, with 7 bases in between. Germline V gives CDR1 LNHNV, CDR2 YYDKDF (reference sequence). This CDR3 contains 12 residues. The CDR3 protein is CATSRARGPQHF. The CDR3 DNA sequence: TGTGCCACCAGCAGAGCCCGGGGGCCCCAGCATTTT.

This chain connects TRBV6-5 to TRBJ2-2; 7 bases line up with TRBD1. The CDR3 has 13 residues. Germline V CDR1 and CDR2: MNHEY, SVGAGI. V lost 6 bases and J lost 9; bases outside the gene matches: 7. Here the CDR3 reads CASRTGNPRELFF. CDR3 bases: TGTGCCAGCAGGACAGGGAACCCCCGGGAGCTGTTTTTT.

V usage is TRBV10-2 and J usage is TRBJ1-6, with TRBD1 as a possible D gene (5 bases). Germline V gene data show CDR1 as WSHSY and CDR2 as SAAADI. V dropped 2 bases and J dropped 0 bases, with 14 bases sitting between them. This CDR3 has 18 amino acids. CDR3 in DNA: TGCGCCAGCAGTGAGACCGGGACTAAGAGCTCCTATAATTCACCCCTCCACTTT. Translating it yields CASSETGTKSSYNSPLHF.

This clone was observed once. The chain joins TRBV5-1 to TRBJ2-1; the match to TRBD1 covers 10 bases. The germline gives CDR1 SGHRS, CDR2 YFSETQ. The length of the CDR3 is 13 residues. V was pared by 3 bases and J by 12 bases, with 6 bases of the junction left unmatched. The CDR3 sequence is CASSSGTGVSQFF. In nucleotides, the CDR3 is TGCGCCAGCAGCTCGGGGACAGGGGTTTCGCAGTTCTTC.

V usage is TRBV4-3 and J usage is TRBJ1-3; TRBD1 matches 10 bases. Losses at the gene ends were 0 bases for V and 2 bases for J; bases not matched to a gene: 1. This CDR3 is 16 amino acids long. Germline CDR1 LGHNA, CDR2 YSLEER. CDR3 residues: CASSQDGTGAGNTIYF. The CDR3 nucleotides read TGCGCCAGCAGCCAAGATGGGACAGGGGCTGGAAACACCATATATTTT.

V usage is TRBV27 and J usage is TRBJ1-5, with D unclear. Trimming shortened V by 4 bases and J by 12 bases, and 13 bases separated the two germline ends. This CDR3 has 12 residues. CDR1 is MNHEY and CDR2 is SMNVEV in the germline V gene (reference sequence). DNA for the CDR3: TGTGCCAGCAGTTACGCCAAAGGTCGCCAGCATTTT. It is translated as CASSYAKGRQHF.

This chain joins TRBV4-3 and TRBJ1-4, with D maybe TRBD1 (6 bases). This CDR3 has 17 residues. CDR1 and CDR2 (germline): LGHNA, YSLEER. V dropped 7 bases and J dropped 3 bases, with 21 bases sitting between them. The CDR3 region has the DNA TGCGCCAGCACCTACGAGGCAGGGGATGTGGCTAATGAAAAACTGTTTTTT. Translated: CASTYEAGDVANEKLFF.

This chain links TRBV9 with TRBJ2-1; TRBD1 matches 7 bases. Germline lookup yields CDR1 SGDLS and CDR2 YYNGEE. The CDR3 length is 14 residues. J gave up 8 bases and V 4 bases, and 9 bases lay outside the gene matches. The CDR3 DNA reads TGTGCCAGCAGCACCCGACAGGGTTCTGATGAGCAGTTCTTC. Amino acid sequence: CASSTRQGSDEQFF.

The chain links TRBV19 to TRBJ1-2; tentatively, D is TRBD1 (5 bases). V gave up 0 bases and J gave up 8 bases, with 16 bases separating them. The germline gives CDR1 LNHDA, CDR2 SQIVND (reference sequence). The CDR3 length is 15 residues. Here the CDR3 reads CASSIDRPGGVGYTF. CDR3 coding DNA: TGTGCCAGTAGTATAGATCGTCCGGGGGGGGTCGGCTACACCTTC.

CDR3 nucleotide sequence: TGTGCCAGCAGTGTCGCGGGGGGAAGCACAGATACGCAGTATTTT. As protein: CASSVAGGSTDTQYF. The chain couples TRBV2 to TRBJ2-3; TRBD2 aligns across 8 bases. This CDR3 is built from 15 residues. With 4 bases clipped from V and 0 bases from J, the junction kept 3 bases outside the gene matches. From germline, CDR1 is SNHLY and CDR2 FYNNEI.

This chain joins TRBV9 and TRBJ2-5; D tentatively reads TRBD1 or TRBD2 (5 bases each). CDR1 is SGDLS and CDR2 is YYNGEE in the germline V gene. CDR3 length: 17 residues. V lost 3 bases to trimming and J lost 2 bases, with 20 bases between them. In DNA, the CDR3 is TGTGCCAGCAGCGCGCACTTGCAGGGAGTCGGTCAAGAGACCCAGTACTTC. The encoded protein is CASSAHLQGVGQETQYF.

The chain recombines TRBV27 with TRBJ2-3; no clear D. The V end lost 3 bases, the J end lost 2 bases, and 9 bases lay between the germline ends. Germline V gene data show CDR1 as MNHEY and CDR2 as SMNVEV (reference sequence). The CDR3 loop spans 14 amino acids. CDR3 bases: TGTGCCAGCAGTTTCCTCGGACCCACAGATACGCAGTATTTT. Residues: CASSFLGPTDTQYF.

The chain is built from TRBV10-3 and TRBJ1-2, with unresolved D. Trimming stripped 3 bases from V and 1 base from J, with 12 bases between. The V gene's germline CDR1 is ENHRY and CDR2 SYGVKD. There are 15 residues in the CDR3. The CDR3 here is CAISDPGQDNYGYTF. The DNA for the CDR3 is TGTGCCATCAGTGACCCTGGGCAAGATAACTATGGCTACACCTTC.

The chain recombines TRBV18 with TRBJ1-1, with D maybe TRBD1 (5 bases). The CDR3 is made up of 13 amino acids. Trimming stripped 6 bases from V and 2 bases from J, with 10 bases between. Germline CDR1 reads KGHSH; CDR2 reads LQKENI. The chain's CDR3 is CASSRGANTEAFF. The CDR3 DNA sequence: TGTGCCAGCTCCCGCGGGGCTAACACTGAAGCTTTCTTT.

The rearrangement joins TRBV11-2 to TRBJ1-5; D call uncertain. CDR1 and CDR2 (germline): SGHAT, FQNNGV. Trimming removed 1 base from V and 4 bases from J, with 8 bases in between. This CDR3 comprises 14 residues. Here the CDR3 DNA reads TGTGCCAGCAGCTTAGTACCGATAAATCAGCCCCAGCATTTT. Amino acid sequence: CASSLVPINQPQHF.

The CDR3: CASSYDIYSNQPQHF. DNA for the CDR3: TGTGCCAGCAGTTACGACATCTATAGCAATCAGCCCCAGCATTTT. The V gene is TRBV6-5, the J gene TRBJ1-5, with D uncertain. The CDR3 sequence is 15 residues long. The V end was cut by 2 bases, the J end by 0 bases, with 8 bases between. Germline loops: CDR1 MNHEY, CDR2 SVGAGI.

The CDR3 spells CASSTGTLGEKLFF. The CDR3 DNA is TGTGCCAGCAGCACCGGGACGTTGGGGGAAAAACTGTTTTTT. V is TRBV9 and J is TRBJ1-4, with a weak D call TRBD1 (5 bases). There are 14 residues in the CDR3. Trimming removed 4 bases at V and 8 bases at J, with 15 bases between. Germline CDR1 reads SGDLS; CDR2 reads YYNGEE.

The rearrangement links TRBV6-5 to TRBJ2-7; 8 positions agree with TRBD2. In germline, CDR1 is MNHEY, CDR2 SVGAGI. The CDR3 covers 15 residues. The V segment lost 5 bases and the J segment 4 bases; nucleotides outside the gene matches: 10. Here the CDR3 reads CASSPGGATIYEQYF. The CDR3 DNA is TGTGCCAGCAGTCCGGGGGGGGCGACTATTTACGAGCAGTACTTC.

Comment on this clone: Other DNA variants within this sample encode the same CDR3. V gene TRBV7-2 combines with J gene TRBJ1-3; D gene ambiguous. Germline V lookup: CDR1 SGHTA, CDR2 FQGNSA. V lost 2 bases, J lost 4 bases, and 6 bases lay in between. CDR3 length: 13 residues. The CDR3 spells CASSLSSGNTIYF. CDR3 nucleotide sequence: TGTGCCAGCAGCTTATCTTCGGGAAACACCATATATTTT. The variable domain in full, completed from reference TRBV7-2 and TRBJ1-3, reads GAGVSQSPSNKVTEKGKDVELRCDPISGHTALYWYRQSLGQGLEFLIYFQGNSAPDKSGLPSDRFSAERTGGSVSTLTIQRTQQEDSAVYLCASSLSSGNTIYFGEGSWLTVV.

The chain carries TRBV6-5 and TRBJ2-7; D ambiguous. Per the germline V gene, CDR1 is MNHEY and CDR2 is SVGAGI. Trimming removed 2 bases at V and 7 bases at J, with 6 bases between. This CDR3 comprises 11 residues. Here the CDR3 reads CASSYQGEQYF. For the CDR3, the DNA is TGTGCCAGCAGTTACCAAGGGGAGCAGTACTTC.

The J gene is TRBJ1-5, the V gene TRBV19; D is undetermined. Germline CDR1 reads LNHDA; CDR2 reads SQIVND (reference sequence). V was trimmed by 5 bases and J by 3 bases, leaving 8 bases between them. CDR3 length: 13 amino acids. The DNA of the CDR3 is TGTGCCAGTAGTCCTCCTCCCAATCAGCCCCAGCATTTT. It yields the protein CASSPPPNQPQHF.

The chain couples TRBV9 to TRBJ1-2; TRBD1 matches at 7 bases. Germline V gene sequence: CDR1 SGDLS, CDR2 YYNGEE. This CDR3 spans 13 amino acids. The ends lost 3 bases at V and 7 bases at J; junction bases unmatched: 6. DNA for the CDR3: TGTGCCAGCAGCGGACAGGGAGGGATTGGCTACACCTTC. This sequence encodes CASSGQGGIGYTF.

The rearrangement links TRBV12-3 or TRBV12-4 to TRBJ2-7, with D perhaps matching TRBD1 (5 bases). The V end was cut by 8 bases, the J end by 0 bases, with 11 bases between. This CDR3 has 13 residues. The CDR3 protein is CASDSPSSYEQYF. CDR3 DNA sequence: TGTGCCAGCGACAGCCCGAGCTCCTACGAGCAGTACTTC.

On this clone: A read error may produce the germline difference seen at one junction end. The chain links TRBV7-7 to TRBJ2-2; 8 nucleotides align to TRBD1. The V gene's germline CDR1 is SSHAT and CDR2 FNYEAQ (reference sequence). The CDR3 length is 17 residues. CDR3 sequence reads: CASSRTGIFSSTGELFF. CDR3 coding DNA: TGTGCTAGCAGCCGGACAGGGATCTTTTCTAGCACCGGGGAGCTGTTTTTT.

The V gene is TRBV6-5, the J gene TRBJ1-6; D may be TRBD1 (5 bases). V was cut by 2 bases and J by 7 bases, with 12 bases left in between. CDR1 and CDR2 (germline): MNHEY, SVGAGI. This CDR3 spans 15 amino acids. This CDR3 reads CASSYLDSRNSPLHF. The CDR3 DNA follows: TGTGCCAGCAGTTACCTCGACAGCCGAAATTCACCCCTCCACTTT.